This T cell receptor (beta chain) was obtained from a study of T cell changes during pregnancy in multiple sclerosis. Germline CDR1 is KGHSH and CDR2 is LQKENI. The CDR3 runs 15 residues. The V gene lost 6 bases and the J gene lost 5 bases, with 20 bases spanning the gap. Assay: immunoSEQ multiplex PCR; the TCRdb copy retains only in-frame clones and omits some. The repertoire holds 70,000 or so clones, with roughly 91% as singletons. Sequenced here: peripheral blood, sampled in the third trimester of pregnancy. The receptor was derived from a female donor in good health, enrolled as a control in a pregnancy study. The chain couples TRBV18 to TRBJ2-7; possibly TRBD1 for D (5 bases). In nucleotides, the CDR3 is TGTGCCAGCTCCCCCCCCCTGGCAGGGCGGAACGAGCAGTACTTC. Protein: CASSPPLAGRNEQYF.